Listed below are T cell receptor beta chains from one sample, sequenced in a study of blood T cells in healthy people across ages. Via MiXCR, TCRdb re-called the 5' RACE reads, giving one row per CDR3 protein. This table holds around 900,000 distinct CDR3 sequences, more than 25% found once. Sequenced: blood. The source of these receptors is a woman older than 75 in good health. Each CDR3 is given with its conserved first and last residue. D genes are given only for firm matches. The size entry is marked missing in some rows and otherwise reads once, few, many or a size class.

CDR3aa: CASSQGLAGAKETQYF
CDR3nt: TGTGCCAGCAGTCAAGGACTAGCGGGGGCCAAAGAGACCCAGTACTTC
d_gene: TRBD2
v_gene: TRBV6-5
j_gene: TRBJ2-5
len: 16
abundance: many

CDR3aa: CSAATGQGANYGYTF
CDR3nt: TGCAGTGCTGCCACGGGACAGGGGGCGAACTATGGCTACACCTTC
d_gene: TRBD1
v_gene: TRBV20-1
j_gene: TRBJ1-2
len: 15
abundance: many

CDR3aa: CSAREVGNTEAFF
CDR3nt: TGCAGTGCTAGAGAGGTAGGGAACACTGAAGCTTTCTTT
d_gene: NA
v_gene: TRBV20-1
j_gene: TRBJ1-1
len: 13
abundance: once

CDR3aa: CASKGAVAGELFF
CDR3nt: TGTGCCAGCAAAGGCGCCGTGGCTGGGGAGCTGTTTTTT
d_gene: NA
v_gene: TRBV7-2
j_gene: TRBJ2-2
len: 13
abundance: NA

CDR3aa: CAWSQGFGGGGTQYF
CDR3nt: TGTGCCTGGAGTCAGGGTTTCGGGGGAGGCGGGACCCAGTACTTC
d_gene: NA
v_gene: TRBV30
j_gene: TRBJ2-5
len: 15
abundance: NA

CDR3aa: CASSVRGPNTEAFF
CDR3nt: TGTGCCAGCAGTGTTAGGGGCCCGAACACTGAAGCTTTCTTT
d_gene: NA
v_gene: TRBV6-1
j_gene: TRBJ1-1
len: 14
abundance: NA

CDR3aa: CSARDWGFSNQPQHF
CDR3nt: TGCAGTGCTAGAGATTGGGGTTTTAGCAATCAGCCCCAGCATTTT
d_gene: NA
v_gene: TRBV20-1
j_gene: TRBJ1-5
len: 15
abundance: many

CDR3aa: CASSFSDNHHF
CDR3nt: TGTGCCAGCAGCTTCTCCGACAACCACCACTTC
d_gene: NA
v_gene: TRBV7-9
j_gene: TRBJ2-5
len: 11
abundance: NA

CDR3aa: CASSSPGGGNTEAFF
CDR3nt: TGTGCCAGCAGCTCACCCGGGGGGGGGAACACTGAAGCTTTCTTT
d_gene: NA
v_gene: TRBV5-5
j_gene: TRBJ1-1
len: 15
abundance: many

CDR3aa: CASSRTSGAQETQYF
CDR3nt: TGTGCCAGCAGCCGGACTAGCGGGGCTCAAGAGACCCAGTACTTC
d_gene: TRBD2
v_gene: TRBV7-2
j_gene: TRBJ2-5
len: 15
abundance: many

CDR3aa: CASSYSSGAGFNEQFF
CDR3nt: TGTGCCAGCAGTTACTCGTCTGGGGCAGGGTTCAATGAGCAGTTCTTC
d_gene: NA
v_gene: TRBV6-5
j_gene: TRBJ2-1
len: 16
abundance: many

CDR3aa: CASSAPPGHNEQFF
CDR3nt: TGTGCCAGCAGCGCGCCGCCGGGTCACAATGAGCAGTTCTTC
d_gene: NA
v_gene: TRBV7-2
j_gene: TRBJ2-1
len: 14
abundance: many

CDR3aa: CASSPPPGWGYTF
CDR3nt: TGTGCCAGCAGCCCCCCACCGGGTTGGGGCTACACCTTC
d_gene: NA
v_gene: TRBV7-2
j_gene: TRBJ1-2
len: 13
abundance: few

CDR3aa: CASSIQRGVGETQYF
CDR3nt: TGTGCCAGCAGTATTCAGCGGGGGGTGGGGGAGACCCAGTACTTC
d_gene: TRBD2
v_gene: TRBV7-2
j_gene: TRBJ2-5
len: 15
abundance: many

CDR3aa: CATRDRYGYTF
CDR3nt: TGTGCCACCAGGGACAGGTATGGCTACACCTTC
d_gene: TRBD1
v_gene: TRBV10-3
j_gene: TRBJ1-2
len: 11
abundance: many

CDR3aa: CATSDSSTKTGGGEQFF
CDR3nt: TGTGCCACCAGTGACTCGTCGACTAAGACAGGGGGCGGTGAGCAGTTCTTC
d_gene: TRBD1
v_gene: TRBV24-1
j_gene: TRBJ2-1
len: 17
abundance: many

CDR3aa: CASSTTGQTAVSRGYTF
CDR3nt: TGTGCCAGCTCAACGACAGGCCAAACTGCGGTCTCTAGGGGCTACACCTTC
d_gene: NA
v_gene: TRBV18
j_gene: TRBJ1-2
len: 17
abundance: few

CDR3aa: CASRRGGQVYGYTF
CDR3nt: TGTGCCAGCCGGCGGGGAGGACAGGTCTATGGCTACACCTTC
d_gene: TRBD1
v_gene: TRBV6-1
j_gene: TRBJ1-2
len: 14
abundance: NA

CDR3aa: CASSFIRGGRDETQYF
CDR3nt: TGTGCCAGCAGCTTTATACGGGGGGGCCGGGATGAGACCCAGTACTTC
d_gene: TRBD2
v_gene: TRBV7-2
j_gene: TRBJ2-5
len: 16
abundance: many